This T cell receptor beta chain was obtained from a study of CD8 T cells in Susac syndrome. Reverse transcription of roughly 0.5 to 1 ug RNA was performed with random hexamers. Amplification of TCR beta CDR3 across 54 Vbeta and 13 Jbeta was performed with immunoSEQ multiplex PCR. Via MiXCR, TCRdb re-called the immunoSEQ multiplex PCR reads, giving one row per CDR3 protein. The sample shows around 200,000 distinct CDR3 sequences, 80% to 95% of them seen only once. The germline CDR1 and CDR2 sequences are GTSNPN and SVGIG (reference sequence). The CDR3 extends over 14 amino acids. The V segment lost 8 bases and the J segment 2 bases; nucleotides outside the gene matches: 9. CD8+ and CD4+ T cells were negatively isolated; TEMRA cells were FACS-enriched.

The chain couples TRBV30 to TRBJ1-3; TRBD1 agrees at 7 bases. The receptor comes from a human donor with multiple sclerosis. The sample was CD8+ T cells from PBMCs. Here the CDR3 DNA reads TGTGCCGTAAAGGGGGCAGCCGCTGGAAACACCATATATTTT. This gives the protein CAVKGAAAGNTIYF.